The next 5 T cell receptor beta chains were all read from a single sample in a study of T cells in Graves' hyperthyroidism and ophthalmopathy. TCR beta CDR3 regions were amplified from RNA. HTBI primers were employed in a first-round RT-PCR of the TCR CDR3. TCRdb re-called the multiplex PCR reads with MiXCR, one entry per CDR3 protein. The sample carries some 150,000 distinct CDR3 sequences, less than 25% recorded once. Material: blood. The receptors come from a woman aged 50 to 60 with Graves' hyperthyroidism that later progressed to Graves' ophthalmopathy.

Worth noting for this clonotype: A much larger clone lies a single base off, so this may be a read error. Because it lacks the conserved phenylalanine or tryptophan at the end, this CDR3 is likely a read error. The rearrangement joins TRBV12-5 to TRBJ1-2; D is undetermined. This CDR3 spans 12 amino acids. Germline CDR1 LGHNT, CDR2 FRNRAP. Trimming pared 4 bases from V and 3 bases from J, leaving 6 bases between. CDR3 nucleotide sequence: TGTGCTAGTGGTTCGAACGACTATGGCTACACCCTC. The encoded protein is CASGSNDYGYTL.

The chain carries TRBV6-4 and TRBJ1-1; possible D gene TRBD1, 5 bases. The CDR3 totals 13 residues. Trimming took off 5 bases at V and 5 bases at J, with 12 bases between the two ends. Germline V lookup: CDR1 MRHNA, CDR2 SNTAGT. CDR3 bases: TGTGCCAGCAGTTTTCGTTGGGGGACTGAAGCTTTCTTT. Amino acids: CASSFRWGTEAFF.

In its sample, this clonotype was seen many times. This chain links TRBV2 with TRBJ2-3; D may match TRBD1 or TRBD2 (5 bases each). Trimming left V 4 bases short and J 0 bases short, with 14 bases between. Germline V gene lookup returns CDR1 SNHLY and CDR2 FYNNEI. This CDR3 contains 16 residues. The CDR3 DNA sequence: TGTGCCAGCAGTGGCCAGGGACGGACTAGCACAGATACGCAGTATTTT. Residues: CASSGQGRTSTDTQYF.

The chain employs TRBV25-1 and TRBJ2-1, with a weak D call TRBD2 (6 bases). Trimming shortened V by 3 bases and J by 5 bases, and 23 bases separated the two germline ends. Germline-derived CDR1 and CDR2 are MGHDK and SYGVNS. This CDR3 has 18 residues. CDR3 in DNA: TGTGCCAGCAGTGACCTGACTAGGAGGACGCTCAGGGACAATGAGCAGTTCTTC. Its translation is CASSDLTRRTLRDNEQFF. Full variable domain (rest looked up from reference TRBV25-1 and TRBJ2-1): EADIYQTPRYLVIGTGKKITLECSQTMGHDKMYWYQQDPGMELHLIHYSYGVNSTEKGDLSSESTVSRIRTEHFPLTLESARPSHTSQYLCASSDLTRRTLRDNEQFFGPGTRLTVL.

The CDR3 here is CASQTTGSYGYTF. The DNA of the CDR3 is TGCGCCAGCCAAACCACAGGGAGCTATGGCTACACCTTC. J is TRBJ1-2 and V is TRBV10-2, with D perhaps matching TRBD1 (6 bases). Germline V gene data show CDR1 as WSHSY and CDR2 as SAAADI. Trimming removed 8 bases at V and 4 bases at J, with 14 bases between. The CDR3 contains 13 residues.